The 21 T cell receptor beta chains in this list originate from one sample, sequenced in a study of technical replicates of blood from a few donors. Repertoires were generated with immunoSEQ multiplex PCR, while TCRdb's copy carries only in-frame clones and drops some. The sample contains 53,000 or so clones, about 93% of which appear only once. Sequencing used PBMCs. The receptors were gathered from a human donor in good health. Some clones in this sample may be carry-over from other donors' samples.

The chain links TRBV2 to TRBJ2-4, with D possibly TRBD2 on 5 matching bases. V lost 4 bases to trimming and J lost 7 bases, with 14 bases between them. This CDR3 is built from 14 residues. Germline CDR1 reads SNHLY; CDR2 reads FYNNEI. The chain's CDR3 is CASSALLVLNIQYF. CDR3 DNA sequence: TGTGCCAGCAGTGCACTACTAGTTCTGAACATTCAGTACTTC.

The chain links TRBV6-5 to TRBJ2-7; 11 nucleotides line up with TRBD2. The CDR3 loop spans 14 amino acids. Trimming cost V 5 bases and J 7 bases; bases outside gene matches: 7. Germline CDR1 MNHEY, CDR2 SVGAGI. The CDR3 is CASSHRLAGTEQYF. In DNA form, the CDR3 reads TGTGCCAGCAGTCACAGACTAGCGGGAACTGAGCAGTACTTC.

The chain is built from TRBV18 and TRBJ2-2, with 9 bases fitting TRBD1. Germline V lookup: CDR1 KGHSH, CDR2 LQKENI. This CDR3 comprises 16 residues. The V segment lost 3 bases and the J segment 4 bases; nucleotides outside the gene matches: 6. The CDR3 sequence is CASSPGQGGSTGELFF. The CDR3 DNA is TGTGCCAGCTCACCGGGACAGGGCGGAAGCACCGGGGAGCTGTTTTTT.

This clone appeared once. The rearrangement joins TRBV5-4 to TRBJ1-1; the D gene is possibly TRBD1 (6 bases). Germline V CDR1 and CDR2: SGHNT, YYREEE (reference sequence). The CDR3 covers 15 residues. V was shortened by 4 bases and J by 4 bases, with 17 bases between the two germline ends. This CDR3 reads CASSVSGTILTEAFF. CDR3 nucleotides: TGTGCCAGCAGCGTATCCGGGACAATTCTCACTGAAGCTTTCTTT.

The rearrangement uses TRBV21-1 and TRBJ2-1; the table's D call TRBD2 went unverified against the DNA. TRBV21-1 is given as a pseudogene. The CDR3 has 15 residues. The CDR3 bases are TGTGCCAGCAGCAATGGGAGCGGGGCCCTCGGTGAGCAGTTCTTC. Encoded protein: CASSNGSGALGEQFF.

V usage is TRBV2 and J usage is TRBJ2-1; tentative D call: TRBD2 (6 bases). Deletions cut 6 bases from V and 3 bases from J, with 12 bases between. Germline CDR1 is SNHLY and CDR2 is FYNNEI. This CDR3 comprises 14 residues. This chain's CDR3 is CASRGGVGYNEQFF. The CDR3 DNA is TGTGCCAGCAGAGGAGGGGTGGGCTACAATGAGCAGTTCTTC. Together with reference TRBV2 and TRBJ2-1, the CDR3 gives the full variable domain: EPEVTQTPSHQVTQMGQEVILRCVPISNHLYFYWYRQILGQKVEFLVSFYNNEISEKSEIFDDQFSVERPDGSNFTLKIRSTKLEDSAMYFCASRGGVGYNEQFFGPGTRLTVL.

In its sample, this clone was seen once. V usage is TRBV7-2 and J usage is TRBJ2-2, with 8 positions matching TRBD1. This CDR3 is built from 16 residues. Germline CDR1 SGHTA, CDR2 FQGNSA. The V gene end was trimmed by 5 bases and the J gene end by 6 bases; junction bases not matched to a gene: 11. The CDR3 loop is CASSPWTGMGAGELFF. CDR3 DNA sequence: TGTGCCAGCAGCCCCTGGACAGGGATGGGTGCCGGGGAGCTGTTTTTT.

The chain is built from TRBV5-1 and TRBJ2-5; possibly TRBD2 for D (5 bases). The length of the CDR3 is 17 residues. The V end lost 3 bases, the J end lost 5 bases, and 23 bases lay between the germline ends. Germline values: CDR1 SGHRS, CDR2 YFSETQ. This chain's CDR3 is CASSSNPAAAGGETQYF. The CDR3 DNA is TGCGCCAGCAGCTCGAATCCAGCGGCTGCCGGTGGGGAGACCCAGTACTTC.

The chain recombines TRBV7-6 with TRBJ2-3, with 7 nucleotides matching TRBD2. V lost 5 bases to trimming and J lost 4 bases; unmatched junction nucleotides: 9. The V gene's germline CDR1 is SGHVS and CDR2 FNYEAQ. This CDR3 is built from 15 residues. The CDR3 protein is CASSRLAGTADTQYF. The CDR3, as DNA: TGTGCCAGCAGCCGACTAGCTGGGACGGCAGATACGCAGTATTTT.

The chain has TRBV5-4 and TRBJ1-4, with 9 bases that match TRBD1. This CDR3 contains 18 residues. V dropped 0 bases and J dropped 0; count of bases not matched to a gene: 6. CDR1 SGHNT and CDR2 YYREEE come from the germline V gene (reference sequence). The CDR3 bases are TGTGCCAGCAGCTTGGGGGGACAGGGCTTTGCAACTAATGAAAAACTGTTTTTT. It specifies CASSLGGQGFATNEKLFF. Supplemented by reference TRBV5-4 and TRBJ1-4, the full variable domain reads ETGVTQSPTHLIKTRGQQVTLRCSSQSGHNTVSWYQQALGQGPQFIFQYYREEENGRGNFPPRFSGLQFPNYSSELNVNALELDDSALYLCASSLGGQGFATNEKLFFGSGTQLSVL.

The chain employs TRBV7-9 and TRBJ1-2; 9 bases are shared with TRBD1. The CDR3 contains 13 residues. V shed 6 bases and J 8 bases; nucleotides not matched to a gene: 7. CDR1 SEHNR and CDR2 FQNEAQ come from the germline V gene (reference sequence). This chain's CDR3 is CASRGTGGWGYTF. Written as DNA, the CDR3 is TGTGCCAGCAGGGGAACAGGGGGCTGGGGCTACACCTTC. The variable domain in full, with the rest retrieved from reference TRBV7-9 and TRBJ1-2, is DTGVSQNPRHKITKRGQNVTFRCDPISEHNRLYWYRQTLGQGPEFLTYFQNEAQLEKSRLLSDRFSAERPKGSFSTLEIQRTEQGDSAMYLCASRGTGGWGYTFGSGTRLTVV.

Worth noting for this clone: This sample also contains other DNA sequences that code for the same CDR3. CDR3 residues: CASRTGSGNTIYF. The CDR3 nucleotides read TGTGCCAGCCGGACAGGCTCTGGAAACACCATATATTTT. This chain connects TRBV6-6 to TRBJ1-3, with 7 bases lining up with TRBD1. The ends lost 8 bases at V and 0 bases at J; junction bases unmatched: 1. The CDR3 covers 13 residues. Germline loops: CDR1 MNHNY, CDR2 SVGAGI (reference sequence).

The rearrangement joins TRBV6-4 to TRBJ2-5; 9 nucleotides line up with TRBD2. The CDR3 extends over 16 amino acids. The germline CDR1 and CDR2 sequences are MRHNA and SNTAGT. Losses at the gene ends were 8 bases for V and 5 bases for J; bases not matched to a gene: 15. CDR3 sequence (DNA): TGTGCCAGCCCTCCTCCGGAAGCGGGGGGTGCGGAGACCCAGTACTTC. Its protein product is CASPPPEAGGAETQYF.

The chain combines TRBV7-6 with TRBJ2-7, with TRBD1 matching over 12 bases. Per germline, CDR1 SGHVS and CDR2 FNYEAQ. Trimming took 5 bases from V and 4 from J; bases not matched to a gene: 6. CDR3 length: 15 residues. CDR3 amino acids: CASSRGTGGTYEQYF. The DNA for the CDR3 is TGTGCCAGCAGCAGGGGGACAGGGGGCACGTACGAGCAGTACTTC.

The chain employs TRBV6-6 and TRBJ2-7; no firm D call. Trimming pared 0 bases from V and 5 bases from J, leaving 8 bases between. Germline CDR1 is MNHNY and CDR2 is SVGAGI (reference sequence). The CDR3 loop spans 13 amino acids. The CDR3 loop reads CASSYSEFHEQYF. As DNA, the CDR3 is TGTGCCAGCAGTTACTCGGAGTTCCACGAGCAGTACTTC.

This clone was recorded once. The J gene is TRBJ2-7, the V gene TRBV10-3; 8 nucleotides agree with TRBD1. V shed 6 bases and J 4 bases; nucleotides not matched to a gene: 5. Per the germline V gene, CDR1 is ENHRY and CDR2 is SYGVKD. The CDR3 has 13 residues. As DNA, the CDR3 is TGTGCCATCAGCAAGGACAGGGAATACGAGCAGTACTTC. The encoded protein is CAISKDREYEQYF.

The chain links TRBV6-1 to TRBJ2-7, with a possible D match to TRBD1 (6 bases). The germline V and J ends were trimmed by 5 bases and 6 bases, with 17 bases remaining between them. CDR3 size: 14 residues. The germline V gene has CDR1 MNHNS and CDR2 SASEGT. This CDR3 is CASSSTGKGPEQYF. In nucleotides, the CDR3 is TGTGCCAGCAGTTCGACAGGAAAGGGACCCGAGCAGTACTTC.

This CDR3 is CASSLSMTGELFF. CDR3 sequence (DNA): TGCGCCAGCAGCCTTTCAATGACCGGGGAGCTGTTTTTT. The rearrangement uses TRBV4-3 and TRBJ2-2; D not certain. The germline CDR1 and CDR2 sequences are LGHNA and YSLEER. With 4 bases removed from V and 5 bases from J, the gap between germline ends came to 8 bases. CDR3 length equals 13 residues.

The chain carries TRBV15 and TRBJ1-5, with D perhaps matching TRBD1 (6 bases). Germline assignment: CDR1 LNHNV and CDR2 YYDKDF (reference sequence). This CDR3 region has 15 residues. Trimming left V 2 bases short and J 7 bases short, with 15 bases between. The DNA for the CDR3 is TGTGCCACCAGCAGACAGCAGGGGTTTAGGCAGCCCCAGCATTTT. Translating gives CATSRQQGFRQPQHF. Filled out from reference TRBV15 and TRBJ1-5, the complete variable domain reads DAMVIQNPRYQVTQFGKPVTLSCSQTLNHNVMYWYQQKSSQAPKLLFHYYDKDFNNEADTPDNFQSRRPNTSFCFLDIRSPGLGDTAMYLCATSRQQGFRQPQHFGDGTRLSIL.

The chain joins TRBV7-9 to TRBJ2-7, with D maybe TRBD1 (5 bases). Between the trimmed V and J ends, which lost 5 bases and 0 bases, there was a span of 11 bases. The CDR3 is made up of 14 amino acids. The germline V gene has CDR1 SEHNR and CDR2 FQNEAQ (reference sequence). In DNA, the CDR3 is TGTGCCAGCAGCGATACAGGTTACTCCTACGAGCAGTACTTC. It is translated as CASSDTGYSYEQYF.

The V call is TRBV5-6, the J call TRBJ1-2, with 12 bases matching TRBD1. This CDR3 comprises 16 residues. V shed 4 bases and J 8 bases; nucleotides not matched to a gene: 12. Germline values: CDR1 SGHDT, CDR2 YYEEEE. CDR3 nucleotide sequence: TGTGCCAGCAGCCTGGAGGGACAGGGGGCGTTTGACGGCTACACCTTC. Protein product: CASSLEGQGAFDGYTF.